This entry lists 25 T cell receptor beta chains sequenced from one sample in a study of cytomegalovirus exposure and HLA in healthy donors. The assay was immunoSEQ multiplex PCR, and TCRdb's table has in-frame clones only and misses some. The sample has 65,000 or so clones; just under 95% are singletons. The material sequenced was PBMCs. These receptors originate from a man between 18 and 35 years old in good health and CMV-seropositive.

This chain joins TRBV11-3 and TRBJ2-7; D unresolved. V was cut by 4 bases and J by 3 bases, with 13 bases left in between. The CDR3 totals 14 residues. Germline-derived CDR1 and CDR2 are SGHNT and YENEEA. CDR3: CASSSTGFGYEQYF. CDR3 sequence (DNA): TGTGCCAGCAGCTCTACCGGTTTTGGCTACGAGCAGTACTTC.

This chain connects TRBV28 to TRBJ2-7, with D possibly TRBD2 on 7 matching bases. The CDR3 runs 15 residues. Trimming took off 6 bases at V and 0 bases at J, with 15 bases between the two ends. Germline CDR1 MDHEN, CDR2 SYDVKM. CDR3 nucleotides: TGTGCCAGCAGACCACAGGGCGGGAGCTCCTACGAGCAGTACTTC. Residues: CASRPQGGSSYEQYF. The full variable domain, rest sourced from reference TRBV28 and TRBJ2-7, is DVKVTQSSRYLVKRTGEKVFLECVQDMDHENMFWYRQDPGLGLRLIYFSYDVKMKEKGDIPEGYSVSREKKERFSLILESASTNQTSMYLCASRPQGGSSYEQYFGPGTRLTVT.

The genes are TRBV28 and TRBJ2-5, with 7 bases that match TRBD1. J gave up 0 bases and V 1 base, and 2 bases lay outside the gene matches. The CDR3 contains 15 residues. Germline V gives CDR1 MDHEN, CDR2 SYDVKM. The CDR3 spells CASSLSGQYQETQYF. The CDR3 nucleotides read TGTGCCAGCAGTTTATCGGGACAGTACCAAGAGACCCAGTACTTC.

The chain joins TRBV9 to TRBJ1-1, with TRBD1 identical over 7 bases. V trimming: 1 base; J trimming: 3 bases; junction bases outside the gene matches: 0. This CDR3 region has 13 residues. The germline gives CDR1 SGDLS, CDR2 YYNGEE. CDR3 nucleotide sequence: TGTGCCAGCAGCGTACAGGGGGACACTGAAGCTTTCTTT. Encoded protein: CASSVQGDTEAFF.

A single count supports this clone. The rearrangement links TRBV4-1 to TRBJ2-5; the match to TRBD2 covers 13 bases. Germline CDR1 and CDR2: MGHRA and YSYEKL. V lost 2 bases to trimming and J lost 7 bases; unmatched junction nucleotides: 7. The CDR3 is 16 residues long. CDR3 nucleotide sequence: TGCGCCAGCAGCCAACCCGGGACTAGCGGGGCCCCGACCCAGTACTTC. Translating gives CASSQPGTSGAPTQYF.

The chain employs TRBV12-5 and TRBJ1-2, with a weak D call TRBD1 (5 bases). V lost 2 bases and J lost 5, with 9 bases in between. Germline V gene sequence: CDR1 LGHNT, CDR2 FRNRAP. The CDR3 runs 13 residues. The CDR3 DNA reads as TGTGCTAGTGGTTTGCAGACAGATTATGGCTACACCTTC. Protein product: CASGLQTDYGYTF.

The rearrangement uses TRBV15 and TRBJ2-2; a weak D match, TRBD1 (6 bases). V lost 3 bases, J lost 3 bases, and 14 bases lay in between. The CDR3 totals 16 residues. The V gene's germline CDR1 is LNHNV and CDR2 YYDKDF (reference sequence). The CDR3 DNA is TGTGCCACCAGCAGCTTCCGGGACATCTACACCGGGGAGCTGTTTTTT. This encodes CATSSFRDIYTGELFF. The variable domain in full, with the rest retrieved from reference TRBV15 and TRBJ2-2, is DAMVIQNPRYQVTQFGKPVTLSCSQTLNHNVMYWYQQKSSQAPKLLFHYYDKDFNNEADTPDNFQSRRPNTSFCFLDIRSPGLGDTAMYLCATSSFRDIYTGELFFGEGSRLTVL.

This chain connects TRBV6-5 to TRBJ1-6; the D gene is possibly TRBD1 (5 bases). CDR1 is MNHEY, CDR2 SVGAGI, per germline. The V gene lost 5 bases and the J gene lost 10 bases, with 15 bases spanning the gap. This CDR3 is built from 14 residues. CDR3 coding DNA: TGTGCCAGCAGTCCTGGGGGGAGGGGATCACCCCTCCACTTT. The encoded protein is CASSPGGRGSPLHF.

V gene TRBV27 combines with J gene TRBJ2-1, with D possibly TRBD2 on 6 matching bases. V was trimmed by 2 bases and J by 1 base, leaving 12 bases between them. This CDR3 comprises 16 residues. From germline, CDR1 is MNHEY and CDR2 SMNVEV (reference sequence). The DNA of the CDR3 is TGTGCCAGCAGTTTACCCCCTGGGGGGTCCTACAATGAGCAGTTCTTC. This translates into CASSLPPGGSYNEQFF.

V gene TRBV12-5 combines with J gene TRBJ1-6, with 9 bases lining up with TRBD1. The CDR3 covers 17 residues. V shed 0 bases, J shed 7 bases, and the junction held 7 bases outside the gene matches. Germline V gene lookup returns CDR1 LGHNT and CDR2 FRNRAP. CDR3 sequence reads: CASGLVLGTGTNSPLHF. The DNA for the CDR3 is TGTGCTAGTGGTTTGGTACTCGGGACAGGGACCAATTCACCCCTCCACTTT. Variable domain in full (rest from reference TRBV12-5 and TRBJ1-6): DARVTQTPRHKVTEMGQEVTMRCQPILGHNTVFWYRQTMMQGLELLAYFRNRAPLDDSGMPKDRFSAEMPDATLATLKIQPSEPRDSAVYFCASGLVLGTGTNSPLHFGNGTRLTVT.

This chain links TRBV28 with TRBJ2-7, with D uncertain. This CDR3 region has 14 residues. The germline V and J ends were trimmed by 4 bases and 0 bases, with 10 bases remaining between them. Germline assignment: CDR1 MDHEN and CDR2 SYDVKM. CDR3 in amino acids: CASSSVTPSYEQYF. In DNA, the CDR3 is TGTGCCAGCAGTTCAGTGACTCCCTCCTACGAGCAGTACTTC.

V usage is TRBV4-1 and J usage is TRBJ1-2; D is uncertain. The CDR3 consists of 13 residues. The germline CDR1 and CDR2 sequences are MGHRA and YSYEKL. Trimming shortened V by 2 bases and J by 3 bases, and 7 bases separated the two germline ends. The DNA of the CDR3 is TGCGCCAGCAGCCAATCCCGGGACTATGGCTACACCTTC. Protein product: CASSQSRDYGYTF.

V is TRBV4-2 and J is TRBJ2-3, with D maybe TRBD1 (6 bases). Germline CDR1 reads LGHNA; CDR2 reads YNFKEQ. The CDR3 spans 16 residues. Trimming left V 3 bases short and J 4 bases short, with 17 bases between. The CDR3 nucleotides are TGTGCCAGCAGCCAGGATTCGTTAGACAGGCCAGATACGCAGTATTTT. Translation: CASSQDSLDRPDTQYF.

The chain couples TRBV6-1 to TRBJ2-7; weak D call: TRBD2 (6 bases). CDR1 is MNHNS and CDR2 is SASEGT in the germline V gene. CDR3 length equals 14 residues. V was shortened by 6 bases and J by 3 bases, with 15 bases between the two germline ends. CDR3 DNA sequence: TGTGCCAGCAGCGGGACTCCGGAGGTCTACGAGCAGTACTTC. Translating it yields CASSGTPEVYEQYF.

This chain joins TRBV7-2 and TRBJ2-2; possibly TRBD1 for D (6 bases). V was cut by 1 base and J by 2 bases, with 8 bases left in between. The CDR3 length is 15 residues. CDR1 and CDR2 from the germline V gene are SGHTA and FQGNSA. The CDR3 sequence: CASSLGGLNTGELFF. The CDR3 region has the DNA TGTGCCAGCAGCTTAGGGGGGCTTAACACCGGGGAGCTGTTTTTT. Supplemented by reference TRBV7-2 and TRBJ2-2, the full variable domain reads GAGVSQSPSNKVTEKGKDVELRCDPISGHTALYWYRQSLGQGLEFLIYFQGNSAPDKSGLPSDRFSAERTGGSVSTLTIQRTQQEDSAVYLCASSLGGLNTGELFFGEGSRLTVL.

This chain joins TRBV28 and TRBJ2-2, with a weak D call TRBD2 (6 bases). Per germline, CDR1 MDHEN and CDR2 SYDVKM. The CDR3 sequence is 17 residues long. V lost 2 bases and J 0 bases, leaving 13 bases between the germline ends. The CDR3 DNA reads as TGTGCCAGCAGTTTAGGGGGGAAAACGTCGAACACCGGGGAGCTGTTTTTT. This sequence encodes CASSLGGKTSNTGELFF.

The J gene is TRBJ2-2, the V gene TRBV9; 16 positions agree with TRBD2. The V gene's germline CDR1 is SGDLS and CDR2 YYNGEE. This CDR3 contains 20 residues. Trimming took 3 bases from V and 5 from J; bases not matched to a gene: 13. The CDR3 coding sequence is TGTGCCAGCAGCGGATTGCCCGGGACTAGCGGGAGGGCCCGAACCGGGGAGCTGTTTTTT. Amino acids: CASSGLPGTSGRARTGELFF. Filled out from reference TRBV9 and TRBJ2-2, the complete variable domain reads DSGVTQTPKHLITATGQRVTLRCSPRSGDLSVYWYQQSLDQGLQFLIQYYNGEERAKGNILERFSAQQFPDLHSELNLSSLELGDSALYFCASSGLPGTSGRARTGELFFGEGSRLTVL.

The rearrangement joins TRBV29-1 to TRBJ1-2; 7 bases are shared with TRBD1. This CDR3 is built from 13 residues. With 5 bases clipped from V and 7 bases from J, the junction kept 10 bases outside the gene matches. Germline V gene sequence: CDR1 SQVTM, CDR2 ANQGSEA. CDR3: CSVQGTGARGYTF. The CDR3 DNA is TGCAGCGTTCAAGGTACAGGGGCACGTGGCTACACCTTC.

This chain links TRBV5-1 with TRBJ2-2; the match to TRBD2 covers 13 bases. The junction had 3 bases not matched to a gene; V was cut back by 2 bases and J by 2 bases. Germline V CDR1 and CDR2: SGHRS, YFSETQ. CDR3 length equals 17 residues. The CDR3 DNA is TGCGCCAGCAGCTTACGACTAGCGGGAGGAAACACCGGGGAGCTGTTTTTT. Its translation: CASSLRLAGGNTGELFF.

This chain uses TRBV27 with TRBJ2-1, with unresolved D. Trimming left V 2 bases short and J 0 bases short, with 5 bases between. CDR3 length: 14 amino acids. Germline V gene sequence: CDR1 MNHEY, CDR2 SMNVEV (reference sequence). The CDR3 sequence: CASSLRSSYNEQFF. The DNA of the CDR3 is TGTGCCAGCAGTTTAAGGAGCTCCTACAATGAGCAGTTCTTC.

CDR3 DNA sequence: TGTGCCAGCATTGAGCATCCCTTTCTAGCGGAGCAGTACTTC. Its protein product is CASIEHPFLAEQYF. The chain couples TRBV6-1 to TRBJ2-7, with D perhaps TRBD2 (6 bases). The CDR3 runs to 14 residues. Trimming left V 7 bases short and J 7 bases short, with 20 bases between. CDR1 and CDR2 from the germline V gene are MNHNS and SASEGT.

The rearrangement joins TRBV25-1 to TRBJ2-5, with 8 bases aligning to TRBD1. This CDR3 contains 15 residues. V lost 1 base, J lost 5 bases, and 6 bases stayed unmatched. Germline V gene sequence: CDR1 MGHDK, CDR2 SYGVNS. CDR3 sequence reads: CASSEWAGGEETQYF. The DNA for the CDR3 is TGTGCCAGCAGTGAATGGGCAGGGGGCGAGGAGACCCAGTACTTC. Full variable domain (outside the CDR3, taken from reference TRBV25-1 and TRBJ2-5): EADIYQTPRYLVIGTGKKITLECSQTMGHDKMYWYQQDPGMELHLIHYSYGVNSTEKGDLSSESTVSRIRTEHFPLTLESARPSHTSQYLCASSEWAGGEETQYFGPGTRLLVL.

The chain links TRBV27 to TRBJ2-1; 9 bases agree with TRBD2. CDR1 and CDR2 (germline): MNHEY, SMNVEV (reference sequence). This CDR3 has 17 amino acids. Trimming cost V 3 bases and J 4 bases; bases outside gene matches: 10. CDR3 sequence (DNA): TGTGCCAGCAGTTTCTATCGTACTAGCGGGCTGTACAATGAGCAGTTCTTC. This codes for CASSFYRTSGLYNEQFF.

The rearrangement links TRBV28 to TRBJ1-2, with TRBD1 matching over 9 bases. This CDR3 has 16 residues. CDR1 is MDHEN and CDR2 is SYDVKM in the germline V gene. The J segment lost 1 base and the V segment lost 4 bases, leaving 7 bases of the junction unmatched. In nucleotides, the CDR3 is TGTGCCAGCAGTTACGGACAGGGGAGGGTTAACTATGGCTACACCTTC. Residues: CASSYGQGRVNYGYTF.

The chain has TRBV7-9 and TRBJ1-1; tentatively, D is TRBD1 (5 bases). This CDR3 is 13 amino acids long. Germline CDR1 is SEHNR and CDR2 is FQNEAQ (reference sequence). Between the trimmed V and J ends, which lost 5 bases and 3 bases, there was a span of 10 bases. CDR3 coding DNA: TGTGCCAGCAGCGAGGACATTTACACTGAAGCTTTCTTT. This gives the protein CASSEDIYTEAFF.